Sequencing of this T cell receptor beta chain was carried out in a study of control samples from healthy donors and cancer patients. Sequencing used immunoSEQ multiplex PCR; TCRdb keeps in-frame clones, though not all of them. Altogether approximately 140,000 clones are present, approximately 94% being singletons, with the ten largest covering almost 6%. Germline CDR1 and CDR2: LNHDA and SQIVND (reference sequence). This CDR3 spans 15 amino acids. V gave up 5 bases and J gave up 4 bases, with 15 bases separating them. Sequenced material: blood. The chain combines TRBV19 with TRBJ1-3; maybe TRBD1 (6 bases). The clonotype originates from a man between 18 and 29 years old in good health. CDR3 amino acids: CASSLNRETGNTIYF. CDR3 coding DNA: TGTGCCAGTAGTTTGAACAGGGAGACAGGAAACACCATATATTTT.